The source of this T cell receptor beta chain is a study of tumor-infiltrating lymphocytes in localized non-small cell lung cancer (dated by TCRdb to the early 2020s). Background on the whole study: The cohort included patients whose samples were collected after neoadjuvant chemotherapy, as well as both smokers and never-smokers and several histologies. Flow cytometry, multiplex immunofluorescence, RNA-seq, exome sequencing and proteomics were applied to the same patients as TCR sequencing, which was one of several integrated assays. For roughly 56 patients, immunoSEQ T-cell fraction was compared between paired tumor and uninvolved lung. In total, the ICON cohort consisted of approximately 140 surgical patients with localized non-small cell lung cancer who had their tumors resected. Each patient provided resected tumor tissue plus uninvolved lung tissue from the same patient, with the uninvolved lung tissue described as non-adjacent to the tumor.

Results and caveats for the whole study, not just this receptor: Tumor T-cell fraction from TCR sequencing was not associated with recurrence-free survival (p = 0.61). TCR-derived T-cell fraction did not differ between the flow cytometry-defined immunotypes IM1 (good prognosis) and IM2 (poor prognosis). Because assay coverage varied across patients depending on available tissue quantity, TCR sequencing was performed for only a subset of the cohort. Because different pieces of the same tissue were used for different assays, technical variation could not be separated from intratumor heterogeneity. In line with immunofluorescence CD3 counts, TCRbeta sequencing supported higher T cell infiltration in tumors compared with uninvolved lung tissue.

Enrollment in ICON was initiated in April 2016, and the last patient was enrolled in late 2018. Fresh tumor and matched uninvolved tissue for in-depth immune analyses, including TCR sequencing, were collected from a subcohort of around 80 patients. DNA for TCR sequencing was isolated from bulk tissue, and no cell sorting was done. The T-cell fraction in tumor and uninvolved lung tissue was obtained from TCR sequencing using the immunoSEQ assay. In the paper's pipeline: In the survival analysis, patients were divided into a high T-cell fraction group (upper tertile) and a low T-cell fraction group (lower two tertiles), and the two groups were compared using a log-rank test. A signed-rank test was used to check for differences in T-cell fraction between paired tumor and uninvolved lung. This immuneACCESS table, as held by TCRdb, lists in-frame sequences with V and J called but not all clones. Of the missing ones, under half trace to an unresolved V gene in checked studies; the others have no known cause. V and J calls and clone size are copied from that table; D and trimming were computed from the DNA. The sample has about 16,000 clones on record, roughly three quarters of them singletons. The ten largest make up about 9.8% of the sample.

This clone was seen more than once but under ten times. Its cognate antigen has yet to be identified. Base quality data are lacking; no much larger clone is found one base away. The V end gives up 0 bases and the J end 2 bases, leaving 0 bases in the junction not matched to a gene. The germline V gene sets CDR1 to SGHRS and CDR2 to YFSETQ. From the cysteine through the phenylalanine, the CDR3 covers 14 amino acids. Only the CDR3 region is kept as DNA, spanning 42 bases read in frame from base 1. The chain employs TRBV5-1 and TRBJ2-3; 7 middle bases align to TRBD2. The sequenced sample was lung tumor tissue. The TCR originated in a human donor with non-small cell lung cancer. In nucleotides, the sequence is TGCGCCAGCAGCTTGGAGCGGGACACAGATACGCAGTATTTT. Its product reads: CASSLERDTDTQYF. The CDR3 plus the reference TRBV5-1 and TRBJ2-3 genes for the other parts give the full variable domain: KAGVTQTPRYLIKTRGQQVTLSCSPISGHRSVSWYQQTPGQGLQFLFEYFSETQRNKGNFPGRFSGRQFSNSRSEMNVSTLELGDSALYLCASSLERDTDTQYFGPGTRLTVL.